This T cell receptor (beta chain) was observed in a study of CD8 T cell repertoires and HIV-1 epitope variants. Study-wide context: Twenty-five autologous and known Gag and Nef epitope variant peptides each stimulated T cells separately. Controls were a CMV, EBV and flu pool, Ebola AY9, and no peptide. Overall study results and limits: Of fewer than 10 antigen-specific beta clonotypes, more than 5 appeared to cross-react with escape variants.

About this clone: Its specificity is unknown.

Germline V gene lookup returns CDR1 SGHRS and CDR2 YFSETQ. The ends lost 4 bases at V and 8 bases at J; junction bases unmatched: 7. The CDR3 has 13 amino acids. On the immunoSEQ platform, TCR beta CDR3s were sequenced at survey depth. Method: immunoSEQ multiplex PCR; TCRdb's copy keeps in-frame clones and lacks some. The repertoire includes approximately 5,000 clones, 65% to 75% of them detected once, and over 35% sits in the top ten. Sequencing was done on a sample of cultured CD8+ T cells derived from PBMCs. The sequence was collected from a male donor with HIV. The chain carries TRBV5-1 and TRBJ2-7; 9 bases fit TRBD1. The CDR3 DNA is TGCGCCAGCAGCCCTGGGACAGGGCAAAAGCAGTACTTC. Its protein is CASSPGTGQKQYF.